This TCR beta chain stems from a study of blood T cell repertoires in COVID-19. Some clones are missing from TCRdb's copy, which holds only in-frame ones; the method was immunoSEQ multiplex PCR. This table has about 320,000 clones, around 90% appearing once. The sample holds one count of this clone. The receptor comes from a man aged 55 to 70 who had recovered from COVID-19. Material: PBMCs or T cells enriched from blood (not recorded which).

CDR3 sequence (DNA): TGTGCCAGCAGTTACCCGTCCTACGGTGATTCACCCCTCCACTTT. Residues: CASSYPSYGDSPLHF. The chain links TRBV6-2 or TRBV6-3 to TRBJ1-6; the D is unclear. Germline V gene lookup returns CDR1 MNHEY and CDR2 SVGEGT. CDR3 length equals 15 residues. Trimming cost V 2 bases and J 8 bases, with 13 bases left between them.